The present T cell receptor beta chain was sequenced within a study of blood T cells in healthy people across ages. Whole-study findings and limits: Conclusively comparing naive with antigen-experienced cells was impossible with unsorted PBMCs.

CDR1 SGHTA and CDR2 FQGNSA come from the germline V gene. The CDR3 length is 16 residues. Unmatched junction bases numbered 7, after V lost 5 bases and J lost 2 bases. This clonotype was counted only a few times. As yet, its antigen is unknown. Primers used in a second PCR of roughly 6 to 11 cycles were a sample-barcoded 5' primer and a J-beta primer mix. A 12-random-nucleotide template-switch adaptor tagged each cDNA molecule. MiXCR, applied by TCRdb to the 5' RACE reads, yields one record per CDR3 protein. The data hold about 810,000 distinct CDR3 sequences, with about 37% observed a single time. Sample: blood. The sequence was collected from a man in his late teens or twenties in good health. V usage is TRBV7-2 and J usage is TRBJ2-3; TRBD2 matches 10 bases. The CDR3 region is CASSPGLADITDTQYF. Written as DNA, the CDR3 is TGTGCCAGCAGCCCCGGACTAGCGGACATCACAGATACGCAGTATTTT.